The rows below give T cell receptor beta chains drawn from one sample of a study of blood T cell repertoires in COVID-19. Libraries were prepared by immunoSEQ multiplex PCR; TCRdb keeps only in-frame clonotypes and omits some of them. The sample includes 65,000 to 80,000 clones, approximately 90% seen only once; the top ten take 1.5% to 2%. Sample: peripheral blood. Receptors were obtained from a man under 40 with acute or convalescent COVID-19. Each CDR3 is given with its conserved first and last residue. A D gene is named only where the DNA matches it firmly. A row's size may be missing; if present it is once, few, many or a size class.

cdr3_nt cdr3_aa cdr3_length j_call clone_size d_call v_call
TGTGCCAGCAGTGGCTCTAGCGGGGGGACTTCCAACAATGAGCAGTTCTTC CASSGSSGGTSNNEQFF 17 TRBJ2-1 . TRBD2 TRBV9
TGTGCCAGCACCCGGGGCACAGATACGCAGTATTTT CASTRGTDTQYF 12 TRBJ2-3 . . TRBV7-9
TGTGCCAGCAGCTTACAAAGCAATCAGCCCCAGCATTTT CASSLQSNQPQHF 13 TRBJ1-5 once . TRBV7-3
TGTGCCAGCAGTTATGAGGATGAGCAGTTCTTC CASSYEDEQFF 11 TRBJ2-1 . . TRBV6-6
TGTGCCAGCAGCTCGGGCTCCAGGGGCGGGAACACTGAAGCTTTCTTT CASSSGSRGGNTEAFF 16 TRBJ1-1 . . TRBV2
TGTGCCAGCAGCCTACGCTGGTCAGGGCAATATGGCTACACCTTC CASSLRWSGQYGYTF 15 TRBJ1-2 . . TRBV7-8
TGTGCCAGCAGTGAGATATCGGCGGGAGGAAGGGACATTCAGTACTTC CASSEISAGGRDIQYF 16 TRBJ2-4 . TRBD2 TRBV25-1
TGTGCCAGCTCACCAGCGACAGAGAGTCGAAACACCATATATTTT CASSPATESRNTIYF 15 TRBJ1-3 few . TRBV18
TGTGCCAGTACGGTGGGTGTCTCAGGTCAATACAATCAGCCCCAGCATTTT CASTVGVSGQYNQPQHF 17 TRBJ1-5 . . TRBV19
TGTGCCAGCAGCCGCAGTATATGGGTAGCGGGGGGCCGCACAGATACGCAGTATTTT CASSRSIWVAGGRTDTQYF 19 TRBJ2-3 . TRBD2 TRBV3-1/TRBV3-2
TGTGCCAGCAGCCCACTTTCTGGAAACACCATATATTTT CASSPLSGNTIYF 13 TRBJ1-3 few . TRBV5-5
TGTGCCAGCAGTTTATTTGGCCAGGGGGCGAGGGGCACTGAAGCTTTCTTT CASSLFGQGARGTEAFF 17 TRBJ1-1 . TRBD1 TRBV27
TGTGCCAGCAGCCAACTAGGACTAGCGGGTGAGACCCAGTACTTC CASSQLGLAGETQYF 15 TRBJ2-5 . TRBD2 TRBV14
TGCAGCGTTGATCCTCGTAGCGGGACTGTCACAGATACGCAGTATTTT CSVDPRSGTVTDTQYF 16 TRBJ2-3 once TRBD2 TRBV29-1
TGCGCCAGCAGCTTGGCGCAGGGGGCGGATGGCTACACCTTC CASSLAQGADGYTF 14 TRBJ1-2 . TRBD1 TRBV5-1
TGTGCCAGCAGTTATAGCGGCATCCGAGAAAAGAGCCAGTACTTC CASSYSGIREKSQYF 15 TRBJ2-5 . . TRBV13
TGTGCCAGCAGCTTCGGGACAGGGGACACTGAAGCTTTCTTT CASSFGTGDTEAFF 14 TRBJ1-1 . TRBD1 TRBV13
TGTGCCACGAACAGGGGGCCCACAACTAATGAAAAACTGTTTTTT CATNRGPTTNEKLFF 15 TRBJ1-4 . TRBD1 TRBV6-4
TGTGCCAGCAGGAGGGGTAGCGGAGCCGCAGATACGCAGTATTTT CASRRGSGAADTQYF 15 TRBJ2-3 few . TRBV2
TGTGCCAGTAGTACCGTCCCGGGACTAGCGGGAGTGGGCACCGGGGAGCTGTTTTTT CASSTVPGLAGVGTGELFF 19 TRBJ2-2 . TRBD2 TRBV19
TGTGCCAGCAGCGTAGGGCGGGGCACAGATACGCAGTATTTT CASSVGRGTDTQYF 14 TRBJ2-3 . . TRBV9
TGTGCCAGCAGCCTAATACAGGGAGGGGTTGACGAGCAGTACTTC CASSLIQGGVDEQYF 15 TRBJ2-7 . . TRBV7-2
TGTGCCAGCAGCACGACCACCGAACAGGGATACGACGAGCAGTACTTC CASSTTTEQGYDEQYF 16 TRBJ2-7 once . TRBV28
TGTGCCAGCAGTTTCCTCCCCAGGGGGCAAGATGGCTACACCTTC CASSFLPRGQDGYTF 15 TRBJ1-2 . TRBD1 TRBV27
TGCGCCAGCAGCTTGGCCGGACAATCCAATGAAAAACTGTTTTTT CASSLAGQSNEKLFF 15 TRBJ1-4 . . TRBV5-1
TGCGCCAGCAGCTGGACAGGGGGTAGCTCCTACAATGAGCAGTTCTTC CASSWTGGSSYNEQFF 16 TRBJ2-1 few TRBD1 TRBV5-1
TGTGCCAGCAGTTCAGGGACAGAGATTGAAGCTTTCTTT CASSSGTEIEAFF 13 TRBJ1-1 . TRBD1 TRBV6-5
TGTGCCAGCAGCCTGGGACTAGCGGGAGGGGATGAGCAGTTCTTC CASSLGLAGGDEQFF 15 TRBJ2-1 . TRBD2 TRBV11-3
TGTGCCAGCAGCCACTACCTTGATGAGCAGTTCTTC CASSHYLDEQFF 12 TRBJ2-1 . . TRBV7-9
TGTGCCAGCAGCCCAGAACAGGGGTCGGAACAGCCCCAGCATTTT CASSPEQGSEQPQHF 15 TRBJ1-5 . TRBD1 TRBV27
TGTGCCAGCAGCTTCAACCAAGAGACCCAGTACTTC CASSFNQETQYF 12 TRBJ2-5 . . TRBV5-4
TGTGCCAGCAGGGGGGCCGTCGCAGATACGCAGTATTTT CASRGAVADTQYF 13 TRBJ2-3 . . TRBV5-4
TGTGCCAGCAGCCTCAGCGGGAGCTCCTACAATGAGCAGTTCTTC CASSLSGSSYNEQFF 15 TRBJ2-1 . TRBD2 TRBV9
TGTGCCAGCAGCCCGGGGAGGAACACTGAAGCTTTCTTT CASSPGRNTEAFF 13 TRBJ1-1 . . TRBV6-5
TGTGCCAGCTCACCAGCAGGGTATCGGGCCTACAATGAGCAGTTCTTC CASSPAGYRAYNEQFF 16 TRBJ2-1 . . TRBV18
TGTGCCAGCAGTCCCCCACCTAACAGGGCTGGGGGACGATATGGCTACACCTTC CASSPPPNRAGGRYGYTF 18 TRBJ1-2 . . TRBV6-6
TGTGCCAGCAGTGGATTAGGGGGTAGCTCCTACAATGAGCAGTTCTTC CASSGLGGSSYNEQFF 16 TRBJ2-1 . . TRBV25-1
TGTGCCAGCAGTACAGACAGGGGACAGAACACTGAAGCTTTCTTT CASSTDRGQNTEAFF 15 TRBJ1-1 . TRBD1 TRBV6-5
TGTGCCAGCAGTGAAGTTAGCGGTAGCAATCAGCCCCAGCATTTT CASSEVSGSNQPQHF 15 TRBJ1-5 once . TRBV6-1
TGTGCCAGCAGATTACGATTCGGAGGCTCCTACGAGCAGTACTTC CASRLRFGGSYEQYF 15 TRBJ2-7 . . TRBV6-5
TGTGCCATCAGTGAAACCGGGACAGGTCCTGGCGAGCAGTACTTC CAISETGTGPGEQYF 15 TRBJ2-7 . TRBD1 TRBV10-3
TGTGCCAGCAGCCAATCGCCCTCTAGCGGGGGGGCGGAGACCCAGTACTTC CASSQSPSSGGAETQYF 17 TRBJ2-5 . TRBD2 TRBV3-1/TRBV3-2
TGCAGTGCTGGACAGATATATGGCTACACCTTC CSAGQIYGYTF 11 TRBJ1-2 . . TRBV20-1
TGTGCCAGCAGTGGGAGAAATCACCCCGGGAGCTCTGGAAACACCATATATTTT CASSGRNHPGSSGNTIYF 18 TRBJ1-3 . . TRBV6-1
TGTGCCAGCAGACCGGGACAGGGATACGCCGGGGAGCTGTTTTTT CASRPGQGYAGELFF 15 TRBJ2-2 . TRBD1 TRBV14
TGCGCCAGCAGCCCGGACAGGGTGAACACTGAAGCTTTCTTT CASSPDRVNTEAFF 14 TRBJ1-1 . TRBD1 TRBV5-1
TGTGCCAGCACCATGGACGGGAAAAGCACAGATACGCAGTATTTT CASTMDGKSTDTQYF 15 TRBJ2-3 . . TRBV9
TGTGCCAGCAGCCGAAGCTACACAGTCCAAGAGACCCAGTACTTC CASSRSYTVQETQYF 15 TRBJ2-5 . . TRBV7-6
TGTGCCAGTACCAAGCGTAGGGACAGCGATGAGCAGTTCTTC CASTKRRDSDEQFF 14 TRBJ2-1 . TRBD1 TRBV19
TGTGCCAGCAGTTTAGCGCTAAGAGATACGCAGTATTTT CASSLALRDTQYF 13 TRBJ2-3 . . TRBV12-3/TRBV12-4